Each of the 12 T cell receptor beta chains below was sequenced from the same sample in a study of blood T cell repertoires in COVID-19. Clones were sequenced by immunoSEQ multiplex PCR, and TCRdb holds only the in-frame ones, with some missing. The sample shows 250,000 to 350,000 clones, 87% of them seen only once. Sequences were obtained from peripheral blood. The origin of the receptors is a woman aged 45-65 years who had recovered from COVID-19.

V is TRBV10-3 and J is TRBJ2-6; a possible D gene is TRBD1 (6 bases). CDR3 length: 16 amino acids. Trimming shortened V by 5 bases and J by 0 bases, and 11 bases separated the two germline ends. Germline assignment: CDR1 ENHRY and CDR2 SYGVKD. The CDR3 nucleotides are TGTGCCATCAGTCCAGGGGCTATCTCTGGGGCCAACGTCCTGACTTTC. It translates to CAISPGAISGANVLTF.

The chain carries TRBV6-2 or TRBV6-3 and TRBJ2-1; 9 bases are a match to TRBD1. The length of the CDR3 is 16 residues. Germline V gene sequence: CDR1 MNHEY, CDR2 SVGEGT. The trim removed 0 bases at V and 5 bases at J, leaving 5 bases unmatched. The chain's CDR3 is CASSYSGQGHNNEQFF. The CDR3 region has the DNA TGTGCCAGCAGTTACTCGGGACAGGGCCACAACAATGAGCAGTTCTTC.

J is TRBJ2-7 and V is TRBV28; 7 bases align to TRBD1. The germline gives CDR1 MDHEN, CDR2 SYDVKM. V shed 5 bases, J shed 10 bases, and the junction held 8 bases outside the gene matches. The CDR3 is 12 residues long. The CDR3 loop reads CASSAYRGGQYF. The CDR3 bases are TGTGCCAGCAGTGCCTACAGGGGCGGCCAGTACTTC.

V gene TRBV7-2 combines with J gene TRBJ2-7; 7 positions match TRBD2. The CDR3 has 14 residues. Germline CDR1 SGHTA, CDR2 FQGNSA. Germline trimming cut 5 bases from V and 4 bases from J; bases unmatched to any gene: 8. CDR3 protein: CASSPGGRPYEQYF. CDR3 nucleotide sequence: TGTGCCAGCAGCCCGGGGGGTCGGCCGTACGAGCAGTACTTC.

The genes are TRBV7-2 and TRBJ2-7, with 10 bases identical to TRBD1. V shed 6 bases, J shed 6 bases, and the junction held 5 bases outside the gene matches. Germline V gene sequence: CDR1 SGHTA, CDR2 FQGNSA. CDR3 length: 13 residues. The CDR3 DNA sequence: TGTGCCAGCAGAAGGGACAGGGGTGGCGAGCAGTACTTC. Encoded protein: CASRRDRGGEQYF.

V is TRBV4-1 and J is TRBJ2-5; a possible D gene is TRBD2 (6 bases). Germline V gene data show CDR1 as MGHRA and CDR2 as YSYEKL. V lost 4 bases and J lost 3, with 12 bases in between. The CDR3 spans 14 residues. The CDR3 sequence is CASSPRLGEETQYF. CDR3 sequence (DNA): TGCGCCAGCAGCCCACGACTAGGAGAAGAGACCCAGTACTTC.

This sequence joins TRBV5-1 and TRBJ1-1, with D maybe TRBD1 (5 bases). The length of the CDR3 is 15 residues. The germline CDR1 and CDR2 sequences are SGHRS and YFSETQ. The V gene lost 0 bases and the J gene lost 8 bases, with 17 bases spanning the gap. This chain's CDR3 is CASSLALGIAGEAFF. The DNA of the CDR3 is TGCGCCAGCAGCTTGGCCCTTGGTATCGCAGGGGAAGCTTTCTTT.

This clone came up a few times. Other DNA sequences in this sample translate to the same CDR3. The chain joins TRBV28 to TRBJ2-1; TRBD1 agrees at 9 bases. CDR3 size: 14 residues. With V trimmed by 3 bases and J by 4 bases, 1 base remained unmatched. CDR1 MDHEN and CDR2 SYDVKM come from the germline V gene. This CDR3 is CASSLTGGYNEQFF. CDR3 nucleotides: TGTGCCAGCAGTTTGACAGGGGGTTACAATGAGCAGTTCTTC.

The table lists this clone with a few counts. The chain is built from TRBV7-2 and TRBJ1-2, with 8 bases aligning to TRBD1. The CDR3 is 15 amino acids. In germline, CDR1 is SGHTA, CDR2 FQGNSA. The V segment lost 5 bases and the J segment 5 bases; nucleotides outside the gene matches: 10. CDR3 loop: CASSRTDRVLYGYTF. CDR3 bases: TGTGCCAGCAGCCGCACGGACAGGGTCCTTTATGGCTACACCTTC. The full variable domain, rest sourced from reference TRBV7-2 and TRBJ1-2, is GAGVSQSPSNKVTEKGKDVELRCDPISGHTALYWYRQSLGQGLEFLIYFQGNSAPDKSGLPSDRFSAERTGGSVSTLTIQRTQQEDSAVYLCASSRTDRVLYGYTFGSGTRLTVV.

In DNA, the CDR3 is TGTGCCAGCAGCCAAGATCTTACAGGACCTGGCGAGCAGTACTTC. This translates into CASSQDLTGPGEQYF. V usage is TRBV4-2 and J usage is TRBJ2-7, with a possible D match to TRBD1 (5 bases). The germline V and J ends were trimmed by 0 bases and 6 bases, with 15 bases remaining between them. This CDR3 comprises 15 residues. Germline CDR1 is LGHNA and CDR2 is YNFKEQ.

The V gene is TRBV3-1 (or the pseudogene TRBV3-2), the J gene TRBJ2-7, with 10 bases identical to TRBD2. The CDR3 runs to 18 residues. Germline V gene lookup returns CDR1 LGHDT and CDR2 YNNKEL (reference sequence). V gave up 2 bases and J gave up 2 bases; unmatched junction bases: 12. CDR3 protein: CASSQKHLRTSGAYEQYF. The CDR3 DNA reads as TGTGCCAGCAGCCAAAAACACCTTCGGACTAGCGGAGCCTACGAGCAGTACTTC.

The chain has TRBV6-5 and TRBJ1-2, with D perhaps matching TRBD1 (5 bases). CDR1 is MNHEY, CDR2 SVGAGI, per germline. The CDR3 extends over 14 amino acids. The V gene lost 6 bases and the J gene lost 8 bases, with 19 bases spanning the gap. The CDR3 loop is CASRGGPHLQGYTF. CDR3 coding DNA: TGTGCCAGCAGGGGGGGACCGCACTTGCAGGGCTACACCTTC.